The next 14 T cell receptor beta chains were all read from a single sample in a study of graft-versus-host responses after intestinal transplantation. Measured with immunoSEQ multiplex PCR; TCRdb has only the in-frame clones, and not every one. Of about 21,000 clones in the sample, roughly 30% were seen once. Responders (approximately 200,000, CFSE-labeled) met approximately 200,000 stimulators that were irradiated and violet-dye-labeled. The sample was alloreactive CD8+ T cells from a mixed lymphocyte reaction culture, taken before intestinal transplant. Noted subset: CFSE-low proliferating T cells sorted from roughly six-day pre-transplant mixed lymphocyte reaction (GvH or HvG direction). The receptors were gathered from a human patient who received an intestinal transplant.

This clone was picked up one time. CDR3 in amino acids: CASSVAGGLETQYF. For the CDR3, the DNA is TGTGCCAGCAGCGTAGCGGGGGGGTTGGAGACCCAGTACTTC. The rearrangement joins TRBV9 to TRBJ2-5, with TRBD2 matching over 8 bases. Losses at the gene ends were 0 bases for V and 5 bases for J; bases not matched to a gene: 3. This CDR3 region has 14 residues. In germline, CDR1 is SGDLS, CDR2 YYNGEE.

This clone was detected a few times. The chain couples TRBV6-1 to TRBJ1-1; weak D call: TRBD1 (5 bases). CDR1 is MNHNS, CDR2 SASEGT, per germline. The ends were cut back, 8 bases at V and 3 bases at J, with 10 bases in the middle. This CDR3 is 12 amino acids long. Here the CDR3 DNA reads TGTGCCAGCGGGGTCAGGGACACTGAAGCTTTCTTT. This translates into CASGVRDTEAFF.

CDR3 coding DNA: TGTGCCAGCAGCCTAAGCGGAGGGAGGCGAGGCAATGAGCAGTTCTTC. Translated, it gives CASSLSGGRRGNEQFF. This sequence joins TRBV12-2 and TRBJ2-1; TRBD2, the table's D call, was not compared with the DNA. TRBV12-2 is assigned pseudogene status. The CDR3 totals 16 residues.

The chain uses TRBV7-3 and TRBJ1-1; no firm D call. V was trimmed by 4 bases and J by 4 bases, leaving 13 bases between them. Germline V lookup: CDR1 SGHTA, CDR2 FQGTGA. The CDR3 sequence is 14 residues long. The CDR3 nucleotides are TGTGCCAGCAGCTCGGGTGGGGTCGGCACTGAAGCTTTCTTT. Translation gives CASSSGGVGTEAFF.

The chain uses TRBV5-4 and TRBJ2-1; D is unresolved. Per the germline V gene, CDR1 is SGHNT and CDR2 is YYREEE (reference sequence). CDR3 size: 15 residues. The V gene lost 0 bases and the J gene lost 8 bases, with 15 bases spanning the gap. CDR3 sequence (DNA): TGTGCCAGCAGCTTGGGGGCTAGTGCAAGGGATGAGCAGTTCTTC. This translates into CASSLGASARDEQFF.

This clone has just a few counts. The chain recombines TRBV2 with TRBJ2-1; 11 bases fit TRBD2. The CDR3 loop spans 16 amino acids. The ends lost 3 bases at V and 4 bases at J; junction bases unmatched: 5. Germline CDR1 reads SNHLY; CDR2 reads FYNNEI. The CDR3 here is CASSDSGTSGYNEQFF. The CDR3 DNA reads as TGTGCCAGCAGTGACTCCGGGACTAGCGGATACAATGAGCAGTTCTTC.

The chain carries TRBV19 and TRBJ2-1; D is unresolved. Germline assignment: CDR1 LNHDA and CDR2 SQIVND (reference sequence). This CDR3 contains 13 residues. Trimming cost V 0 bases and J 2 bases, with 2 bases left between them. The CDR3 loop is CASSIDTYNEQFF. DNA of the CDR3: TGTGCCAGTAGTATAGACACCTACAATGAGCAGTTCTTC. Drawing the rest from reference TRBV19 and TRBJ2-1, the complete variable domain is DGGITQSPKYLFRKEGQNVTLSCEQNLNHDAMYWYRQDPGQGLRLIYYSQIVNDFQKGDIAEGYSVSREKKESFPLTVTSAQKNPTAFYLCASSIDTYNEQFFGPGTRLTVL.

On this clone itself: At one end, the junction sequence differs from germline, possibly due to a read error. The rearrangement links TRBV4-1 to TRBJ1-5; D remains unclear. Germline loops: CDR1 MGHRA, CDR2 YSYEKL. The length of the CDR3 is 13 residues. This CDR3 is CASSQISDQPQHF. CDR3 coding DNA: TGTGCCAGCAGCCAGATCAGCGATCAGCCCCAGCATTTT.

CDR3 DNA: TGTGCCAGCAGTTCAGGTCCCAGACGCAATCAGCCCCAGCATTTT. This sequence encodes CASSSGPRRNQPQHF. The chain recombines TRBV6-8 with TRBJ1-5; D is uncertain. The CDR3 runs 15 residues. Germline assignment: CDR1 MNHGY and CDR2 SAAAGT. With 4 bases removed from V and 2 bases from J, the gap between germline ends came to 12 bases.

This clone was picked up a small number of times. The V gene is TRBV6-5, the J gene TRBJ2-3; TRBD2 might be the D (7 bases). The CDR3 spans 15 residues. Trimming removed 7 bases from V and 0 bases from J, with 14 bases in between. Germline V gene sequence: CDR1 MNHEY, CDR2 SVGAGI. CDR3 nucleotide sequence: TGTGCCAGCACCCTAGGGGGGGTAAGCACAGATACGCAGTATTTT. This translates into CASTLGGVSTDTQYF.

V is TRBV6-6 and J is TRBJ2-5, with D possibly being TRBD2 (6 bases). In germline, CDR1 is MNHNY, CDR2 SVGAGI (reference sequence). This CDR3 spans 15 amino acids. V gave up 8 bases and J gave up 3 bases, with 19 bases separating them. The CDR3 DNA reads TGTGCCAGCGCCACAACGGGGGACGCCGAAGAGACCCAGTACTTC. This encodes CASATTGDAEETQYF.

This clone appeared a few times. This sequence joins TRBV13 and TRBJ2-7; D is ambiguous. V lost 1 base, J lost 1 base, and 11 bases lay in between. The V gene's germline CDR1 is PRHDT and CDR2 FYEKMQ (reference sequence). The CDR3 loop spans 15 amino acids. The CDR3: CASSLEGRLSYEQYF. Written as DNA, the CDR3 is TGTGCCAGCAGCTTAGAAGGGCGCCTATCCTACGAGCAGTACTTC.

On this clone itself: At one of its ends the junction is not consistent with the germline gene, which may arise from a read error. The chain carries TRBV20-1 and TRBJ2-1; D is unclear. The length of the CDR3 is 9 residues. CDR1 is DFQATT, CDR2 SNEGSKA, per germline (reference sequence). The chain's CDR3 is CSASSLQIF. The CDR3 region has the DNA TGCAGTGCTAGTAGCCTGCAGATCTTC.

This clone was found a few times. The chain carries TRBV6-5 and TRBJ2-5, with 9 positions matching TRBD2. The V segment lost 0 bases and the J segment 4 bases; nucleotides outside the gene matches: 3. In germline, CDR1 is MNHEY, CDR2 SVGAGI. The CDR3 runs 15 residues. The CDR3 DNA follows: TGTGCCAGCAGTTACTCGGCGGGGGGGGGAGAGACCCAGTACTTC. It yields the protein CASSYSAGGGETQYF.